This TCR beta chain was sequenced for a study of glioma-infiltrating T cells. CDR1 and CDR2 (germline): SGHNT, YYREEE (reference sequence). The V and J ends lost 4 bases and 7 bases respectively, with 12 bases between them. This CDR3 comprises 13 residues. Amplification of TCR alpha and beta CDR3 regions from RNA used iRepertoire nested multiplex PCR. One entry per CDR3 protein results from TCRdb running MiXCR on the multiplex PCR reads. The data hold 300,000 to 450,000 distinct CDR3 sequences, with more than 35% observed a single time. The receptor comes from a human donor with low-grade glioma or glioblastoma, undergoing nonglioma brain surgery, or in good health (not recorded which). The V and J genes are TRBV5-4 and TRBJ1-5; D gene unclear. The sample taken for sequencing was glioma tissue, nonneoplastic brain tissue, or PBMCs (not recorded which). CDR3 nucleotides: TGTGCCAGCAGCAAAGAGATGAGCCAGCCCCAGCATTTT. Translated: CASSKEMSQPQHF.